The following is a TCR beta chain sequence with its context. What it binds is unknown. The source of the sample is a study of shared clonotypes between healthy human individuals. Whole-study results and caveats: The four-donor shared clonotypes exceeded non-shared clonotypes in generation probability, with non-shared ones scoring lower.

Germline V gives CDR1 MNHNS, CDR2 SASEGT. Trimming removed 2 bases from V and 9 bases from J, with 23 bases in between. This CDR3 has 17 residues. Profiling relied on immunoSEQ multiplex PCR, and the TCRdb table lists in-frame clones only, not all of them. The repertoire holds just over 2,000,000 clones, over 85% seen once, with about 0.13% in the top ten. The sample taken for sequencing was naive CD4+ T cells sorted from blood. The subset: CD45RA+ positively selected. This TCR derives from a young man in good health. The rearrangement uses TRBV6-1 and TRBJ2-1; D is ambiguous. The CDR3, as DNA: TGTGCCAGCAGTGAACTGTATTATTTGGTGGGAACCGGTGAGCAGTTCTTC. Its translation is CASSELYYLVGTGEQFF.